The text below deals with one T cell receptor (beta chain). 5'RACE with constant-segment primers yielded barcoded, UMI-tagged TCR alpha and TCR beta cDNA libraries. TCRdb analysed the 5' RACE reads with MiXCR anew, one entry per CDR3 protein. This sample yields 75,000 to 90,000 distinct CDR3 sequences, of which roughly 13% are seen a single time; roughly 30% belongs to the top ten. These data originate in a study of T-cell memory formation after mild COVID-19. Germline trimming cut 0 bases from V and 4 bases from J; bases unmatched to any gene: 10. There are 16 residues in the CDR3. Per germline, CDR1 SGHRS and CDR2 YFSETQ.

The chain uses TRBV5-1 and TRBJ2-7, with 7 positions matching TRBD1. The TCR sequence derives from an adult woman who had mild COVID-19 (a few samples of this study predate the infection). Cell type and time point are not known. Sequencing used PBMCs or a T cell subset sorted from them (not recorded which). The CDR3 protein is CASSLGQGVAGYEQYF. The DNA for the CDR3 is TGCGCCAGCAGCTTGGGACAGGGAGTGGCCGGTTACGAGCAGTACTTC.